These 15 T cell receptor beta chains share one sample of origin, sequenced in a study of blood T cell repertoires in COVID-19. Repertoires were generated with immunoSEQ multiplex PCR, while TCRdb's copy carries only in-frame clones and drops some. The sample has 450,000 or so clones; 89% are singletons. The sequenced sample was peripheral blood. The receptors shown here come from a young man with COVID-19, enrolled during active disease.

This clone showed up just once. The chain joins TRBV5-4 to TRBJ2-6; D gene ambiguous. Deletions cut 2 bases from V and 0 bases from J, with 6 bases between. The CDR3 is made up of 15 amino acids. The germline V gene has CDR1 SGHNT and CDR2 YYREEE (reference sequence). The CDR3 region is CASSLLFSGANVLTF. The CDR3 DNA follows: TGTGCCAGCAGCTTACTGTTCTCTGGGGCCAACGTCCTGACTTTC.

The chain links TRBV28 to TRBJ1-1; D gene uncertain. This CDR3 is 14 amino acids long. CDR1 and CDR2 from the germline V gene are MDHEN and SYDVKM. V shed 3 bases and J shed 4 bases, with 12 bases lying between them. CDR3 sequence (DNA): TGTGCCAGCAGTTTGGAGGGAAGCAGCACTGAAGCTTTCTTT. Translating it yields CASSLEGSSTEAFF.

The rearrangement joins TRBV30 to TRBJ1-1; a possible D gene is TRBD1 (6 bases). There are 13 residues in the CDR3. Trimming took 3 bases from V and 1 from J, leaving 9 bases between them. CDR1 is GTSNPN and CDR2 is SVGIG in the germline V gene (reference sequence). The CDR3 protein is CAWRTGWNTEAFF. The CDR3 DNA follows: TGTGCCTGGAGAACAGGGTGGAACACTGAAGCTTTCTTT.

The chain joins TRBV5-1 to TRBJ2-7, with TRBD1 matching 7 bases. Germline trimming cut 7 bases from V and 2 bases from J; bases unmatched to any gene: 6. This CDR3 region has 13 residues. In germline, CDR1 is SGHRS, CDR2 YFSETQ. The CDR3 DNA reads TGCGCCAGCCGGGACAGTGCCGCCTACGAGCAGTACTTC. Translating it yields CASRDSAAYEQYF.

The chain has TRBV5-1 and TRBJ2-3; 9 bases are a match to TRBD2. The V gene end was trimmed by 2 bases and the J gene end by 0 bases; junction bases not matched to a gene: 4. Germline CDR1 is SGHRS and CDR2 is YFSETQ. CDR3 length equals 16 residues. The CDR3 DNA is TGCGCCAGCAGCTTTGCGGGGGGGACTAGCACAGATACGCAGTATTTT. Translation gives CASSFAGGTSTDTQYF.

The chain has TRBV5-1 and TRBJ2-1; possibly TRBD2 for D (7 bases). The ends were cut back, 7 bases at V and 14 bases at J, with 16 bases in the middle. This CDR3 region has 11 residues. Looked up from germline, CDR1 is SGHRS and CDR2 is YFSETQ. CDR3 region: CASAGEGLKFF. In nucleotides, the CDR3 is TGCGCCAGCGCAGGGGAGGGACTAAAGTTCTTC. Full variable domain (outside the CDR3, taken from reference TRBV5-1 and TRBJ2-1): KAGVTQTPRYLIKTRGQQVTLSCSPISGHRSVSWYQQTPGQGLQFLFEYFSETQRNKGNFPGRFSGRQFSNSRSEMNVSTLELGDSALYLCASAGEGLKFFGPGTRLTVL.

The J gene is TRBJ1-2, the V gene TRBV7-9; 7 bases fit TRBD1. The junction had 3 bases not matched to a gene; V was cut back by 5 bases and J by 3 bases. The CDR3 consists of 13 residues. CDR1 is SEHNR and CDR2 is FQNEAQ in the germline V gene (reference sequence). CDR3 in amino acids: CASSETGDYGYTF. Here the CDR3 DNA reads TGTGCCAGCAGCGAAACAGGGGACTATGGCTACACCTTC.

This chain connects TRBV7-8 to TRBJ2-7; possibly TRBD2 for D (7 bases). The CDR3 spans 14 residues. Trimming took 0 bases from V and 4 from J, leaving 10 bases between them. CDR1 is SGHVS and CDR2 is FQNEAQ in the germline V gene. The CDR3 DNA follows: TGTGCCAGCAGCTTAGCGGGGGGGCGGTACGAGCAGTACTTC. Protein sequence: CASSLAGGRYEQYF. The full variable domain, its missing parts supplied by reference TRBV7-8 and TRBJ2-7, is GAGVSQSPRYKVAKRGQDVALRCDPISGHVSLFWYQQALGQGPEFLTYFQNEAQLDKSGLPSDRFFAERPEGSVSTLKIQRTQQEDSAVYLCASSLAGGRYEQYFGPGTRLTVT.

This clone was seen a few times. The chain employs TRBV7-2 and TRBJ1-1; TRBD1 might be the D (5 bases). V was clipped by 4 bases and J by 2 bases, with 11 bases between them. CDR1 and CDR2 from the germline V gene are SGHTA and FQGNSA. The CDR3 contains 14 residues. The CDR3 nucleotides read TGTGCCAGCAGCTCCACCACAGGTAACACTGAAGCTTTCTTT. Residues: CASSSTTGNTEAFF.

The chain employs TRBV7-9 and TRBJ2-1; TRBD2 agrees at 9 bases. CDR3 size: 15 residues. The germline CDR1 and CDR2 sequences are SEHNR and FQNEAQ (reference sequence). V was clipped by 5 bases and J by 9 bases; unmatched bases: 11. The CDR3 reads CASSTRLADRGEQFF. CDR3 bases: TGTGCCAGCAGCACCCGACTAGCGGATAGAGGTGAGCAGTTCTTC.

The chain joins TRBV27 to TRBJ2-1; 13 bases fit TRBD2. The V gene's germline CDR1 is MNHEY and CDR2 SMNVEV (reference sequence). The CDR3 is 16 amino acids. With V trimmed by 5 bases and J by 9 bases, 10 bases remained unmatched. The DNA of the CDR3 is TGTGCCAGCAGTCCCCTACTAGCGGGAGGGCCCTCTGAGCAGTTCTTC. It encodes CASSPLLAGGPSEQFF.

CDR3 sequence (DNA): TGTGCCAGCAGCTTCTCCTATGCTGCATCCTACGAGCAGTACTTC. Translation gives CASSFSYAASYEQYF. The rearrangement links TRBV11-2 to TRBJ2-7; D is ambiguous. Trimming stripped 3 bases from V and 1 base from J, with 13 bases between. Germline V CDR1 and CDR2: SGHAT, FQNNGV. The CDR3 has 15 residues.

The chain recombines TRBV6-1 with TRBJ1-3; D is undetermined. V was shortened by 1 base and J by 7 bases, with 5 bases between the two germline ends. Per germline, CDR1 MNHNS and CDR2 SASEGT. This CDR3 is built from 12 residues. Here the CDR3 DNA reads TGTGCCAGCAGTGAAGGGCGGAACACCATATATTTT. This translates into CASSEGRNTIYF.

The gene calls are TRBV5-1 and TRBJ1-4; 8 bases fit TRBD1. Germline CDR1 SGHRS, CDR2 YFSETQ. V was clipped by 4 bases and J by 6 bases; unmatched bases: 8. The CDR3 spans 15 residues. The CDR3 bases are TGCGCCAGCAGCGCCAACAGGGGGAGGGATGAAAAACTGTTTTTT. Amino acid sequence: CASSANRGRDEKLFF.

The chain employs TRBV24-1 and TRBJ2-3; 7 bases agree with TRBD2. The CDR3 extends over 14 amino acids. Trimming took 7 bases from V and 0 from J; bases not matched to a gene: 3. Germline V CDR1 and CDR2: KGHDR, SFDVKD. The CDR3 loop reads CATSTSASTDTQYF. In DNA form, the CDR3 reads TGTGCCACCAGCACTAGCGCCAGCACAGATACGCAGTATTTT.